The 19 T cell receptor beta chains below were found in one sample sequenced in a study of vaccination and CD4 T cells after COVID-19. Treatment defined: approximately nine-day PBMC culture with coronavirus spike peptide pools or control peptides (ViraFEST assay). Cultured CD4+ T cells had their DNA profiled by the Oncomine TCR Beta short-read assay. TCRdb redid the calling of the PCR reads with MiXCR, one entry per CDR3 protein. The sample holds about 13,000 distinct CDR3 sequences, 25% to 30% seen once. The antigens these receptors bind are not known. Material for sequencing was CD4+ T cells from blood, cultured in vitro. All receptors derive from a human donor who had recovered from COVID-19.

This clonotype was found a few times. The chain employs TRBV19 and TRBJ1-4; possible D gene TRBD1, 5 bases. Germline loops: CDR1 LNHDA, CDR2 SQIVND (reference sequence). The ends were cut back, 5 bases at V and 6 bases at J, with 16 bases in the middle. CDR3 size: 15 residues. The CDR3 DNA follows: TGTGCCAGTAGTTCCCGGGAAGGGGTCGATGAAAAACTGTTTTTT. Its translation is CASSSREGVDEKLFF.

The chain carries TRBV6-8 and TRBJ2-7; the D gene is possibly TRBD1 (6 bases). V gave up 5 bases and J gave up 0 bases, with 11 bases separating them. The germline gives CDR1 MNHGY, CDR2 SAAAGT. CDR3 size: 14 residues. The CDR3 nucleotides are TGTGCCAGCAGTAGGGACAAACACTCCTACGAGCAGTACTTC. Translating gives CASSRDKHSYEQYF.

This clonotype was seen a few times. The chain links TRBV27 to TRBJ1-6, with D maybe TRBD1 (5 bases). V shed 6 bases and J shed 6 bases, with 18 bases lying between them. The CDR3 is 16 residues long. Germline V gene lookup returns CDR1 MNHEY and CDR2 SMNVEV (reference sequence). The CDR3 nucleotides are TGTGCCAGCAGCCAAGGGACTGGGGGTGGTAATTCACCCCTCCACTTT. Translated, it gives CASSQGTGGGNSPLHF.

The J gene is TRBJ2-1, the V gene TRBV18; 13 bases agree with TRBD2. Unmatched junction bases numbered 6, after V lost 2 bases and J lost 8 bases. The germline CDR1 and CDR2 sequences are KGHSH and LQKENI. The CDR3 runs 16 residues. CDR3 loop: CASSPALAGGSDEQFF. The CDR3 DNA follows: TGTGCCAGCTCACCAGCACTAGCGGGGGGGTCTGATGAGCAGTTCTTC.

This clonotype was counted between two and nine times. The chain carries TRBV2 and TRBJ2-7; D unclear. V gave up 3 bases and J gave up 0 bases, with 6 bases separating them. This CDR3 has 13 residues. Germline assignment: CDR1 SNHLY and CDR2 FYNNEI. The CDR3 reads CASSDGLSYEQYF. The CDR3 nucleotides are TGTGCCAGCAGTGATGGGCTCTCCTACGAGCAGTACTTC.

The sample holds a few counts of this clonotype. The J gene is TRBJ1-1, the V gene TRBV12-5; weak D call: TRBD1 (5 bases). The CDR3 has 15 amino acids. Germline loops: CDR1 LGHNT, CDR2 FRNRAP. V lost 2 bases, J lost 3 bases, and 13 bases lay in between. The CDR3 DNA sequence: TGTGCTAGTGGTTTGTGGCAGGGAGGGGACACTGAAGCTTTCTTT. Translation: CASGLWQGGDTEAFF.

The chain links TRBV11-2 to TRBJ1-2, with 7 bases fitting TRBD1. Germline assignment: CDR1 SGHAT and CDR2 FQNNGV. The CDR3 is 15 residues long. V dropped 4 bases and J dropped 4; count of bases not matched to a gene: 9. CDR3 nucleotide sequence: TGTGCCAGCAGCTCCTCGCCAGGGACAGTCTATGGCTACACCTTC. As protein: CASSSSPGTVYGYTF.

The genes are TRBV11-1 and TRBJ2-5, with D tentatively TRBD1 or TRBD2 (5 bases each). Germline assignment: CDR1 SGHAT and CDR2 FQDESV (reference sequence). Trimming pared 1 base from V and 2 bases from J, leaving 11 bases between. This CDR3 contains 15 residues. The CDR3 bases are TGTGCCAGCAGCTTAGGAGGGACCCTGCAAGAGACCCAGTACTTC. This gives the protein CASSLGGTLQETQYF.

This chain joins TRBV28 and TRBJ1-2; 7 nucleotides line up with TRBD1. This CDR3 has 15 amino acids. CDR1 and CDR2 from the germline V gene are MDHEN and SYDVKM. The CDR3 DNA sequence: TGTGCGGCTTTACCCGGACAGGAGTTTTACTATGGCTACACCTTC. Translated, it gives CAALPGQEFYYGYTF.

This clonotype has just a few counts. The gene calls are TRBV6-1 and TRBJ2-1, with D possibly matching TRBD2 (5 bases). The CDR3 totals 12 residues. Trimming pared 2 bases from V and 8 bases from J, leaving 7 bases between. The germline gives CDR1 MNHNS, CDR2 SASEGT. The CDR3 nucleotides are TGTGCCAGCAGTGAACGGGGTTATGAGCAGTTCTTC. It encodes CASSERGYEQFF.

This chain links TRBV20-1 with TRBJ1-5; 8 nucleotides align to TRBD1. V lost 6 bases, J lost 2 bases, and 9 bases stayed unmatched. CDR1 and CDR2 (germline): DFQATT, SNEGSKA (reference sequence). There are 15 residues in the CDR3. The CDR3 nucleotides read TGCAGTGCCTTGACCCAGGGGGCCGGCAATCAGCCCCAGCATTTT. Translation gives CSALTQGAGNQPQHF.

The genes are TRBV10-1 and TRBJ2-7, with 8 bases matching TRBD1. Germline lookup yields CDR1 WNHNN and CDR2 SYGVQD (reference sequence). After removal of 4 bases from V and 8 bases from J, the junction contained 10 bases not matched to a gene. This CDR3 contains 14 residues. CDR3 DNA sequence: TGCGCCAGCAGTGCCGGGACAGGACTGTTACAGCAGTACTTC. This sequence encodes CASSAGTGLLQQYF.

The rearrangement joins TRBV10-3 to TRBJ2-1; TRBD1 might be the D (7 bases). Trimming removed 1 base at V and 0 bases at J, with 13 bases between. This CDR3 spans 17 amino acids. Germline loops: CDR1 ENHRY, CDR2 SYGVKD. The CDR3 is CAISELMQGGSYNEQFF. In nucleotides, the CDR3 is TGTGCCATCAGTGAGTTAATGCAGGGGGGCTCCTACAATGAGCAGTTCTTC.

This chain links TRBV7-2 with TRBJ2-7; the match to TRBD1 covers 10 bases. The CDR3 length is 18 residues. The germline V gene has CDR1 SGHTA and CDR2 FQGNSA. The V and J ends lost 3 bases and 1 base, in that order; junction bases with no gene match: 12. CDR3 bases: TGTGCCAGCAGCTTTTCCCAGACTCGACAGGGGGCTTCCTACGAGCAGTACTTC. Encoded protein: CASSFSQTRQGASYEQYF.

The chain couples TRBV11-3 to TRBJ2-5; 9 nucleotides line up with TRBD2. Germline V gene lookup returns CDR1 SGHNT and CDR2 YENEEA. V lost 2 bases, J lost 5 bases, and 12 bases stayed unmatched. The CDR3 extends over 17 amino acids. The DNA of the CDR3 is TGTGCCAGCAGCTTATTCTCTACTAGCGGGTCAGGGGAGACCCAGTACTTC. Translated: CASSLFSTSGSGETQYF.

This clonotype is judged medium-sized. The chain recombines TRBV7-2 with TRBJ1-2, with 7 bases matching TRBD1. J gave up 4 bases and V 2 bases, and 10 bases lay outside the gene matches. Germline V gene data show CDR1 as SGHTA and CDR2 as FQGNSA. The CDR3 loop spans 16 amino acids. CDR3 bases: TGTGCCAGCAGCTTAACGTCCACCGACAGGGCCTATGGCTACACCTTC. Translation: CASSLTSTDRAYGYTF.

The chain uses TRBV7-2 and TRBJ1-2; 9 bases fit TRBD1. The V and J ends lost 2 bases and 4 bases, in that order; junction bases with no gene match: 8. The CDR3 length is 16 residues. Germline loops: CDR1 SGHTA, CDR2 FQGNSA. As DNA, the CDR3 is TGTGCCAGCAGCTTACCTTGGACAGGGGAGAGCTATGGCTACACCTTC. Protein product: CASSLPWTGESYGYTF. Using reference TRBV7-2 and TRBJ1-2 for the parts outside the CDR3, the full variable domain is GAGVSQSPSNKVTEKGKDVELRCDPISGHTALYWYRQSLGQGLEFLIYFQGNSAPDKSGLPSDRFSAERTGGSVSTLTIQRTQQEDSAVYLCASSLPWTGESYGYTFGSGTRLTVV.

Details on this clonotype: One junction end disagrees with the germline gene, perhaps due to a read error. This sequence joins TRBV7-7 and TRBJ1-5; 8 bases line up with TRBD1. Germline CDR1 SSHAT, CDR2 FNYEAQ (reference sequence). The CDR3 totals 15 residues. CDR3 in DNA: TGTGTCAGCCTCTACAGGGGGAATGGTGATCAGCCCCAGCATTTT. It translates to CVSLYRGNGDQPQHF.

This clonotype was seen a handful of times. CDR3 region: CASMPRDLYSPLHF. The CDR3, as DNA: TGCGCCAGCATGCCCCGGGACTTGTATTCACCCCTCCACTTT. The chain joins TRBV10-2 to TRBJ1-6, with D maybe TRBD1 (5 bases). The germline CDR1 and CDR2 sequences are WSHSY and SAAADI. The CDR3 is 14 amino acids. V gave up 7 bases and J gave up 8 bases, with 15 bases separating them.